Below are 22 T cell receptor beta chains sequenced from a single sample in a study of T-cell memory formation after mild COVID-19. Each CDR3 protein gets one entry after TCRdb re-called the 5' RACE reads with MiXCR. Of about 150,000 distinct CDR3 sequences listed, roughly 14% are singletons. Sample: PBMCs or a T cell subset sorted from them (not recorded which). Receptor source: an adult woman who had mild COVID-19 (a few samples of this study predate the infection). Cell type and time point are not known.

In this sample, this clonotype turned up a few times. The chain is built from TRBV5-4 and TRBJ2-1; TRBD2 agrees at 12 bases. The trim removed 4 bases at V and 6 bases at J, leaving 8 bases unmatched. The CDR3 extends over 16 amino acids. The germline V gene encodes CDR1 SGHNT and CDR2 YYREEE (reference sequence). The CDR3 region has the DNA TGTGCCAGCAGCGTCGGACTAGCGGGGCTCATCAATGAGCAGTTCTTC. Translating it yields CASSVGLAGLINEQFF.

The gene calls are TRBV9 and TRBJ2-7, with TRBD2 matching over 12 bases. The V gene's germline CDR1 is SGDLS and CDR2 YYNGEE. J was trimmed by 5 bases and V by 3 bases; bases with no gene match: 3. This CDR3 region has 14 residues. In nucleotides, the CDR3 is TGTGCCAGCAGCGCGACTAGCGGGGGCCACGAGCAGTACTTC. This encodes CASSATSGGHEQYF.

The CDR3 bases are TGTGCCAGCAGCCTCGAACTAGCGGAGCCCTACAATGAGCAGTTCTTC. The encoded protein is CASSLELAEPYNEQFF. The chain links TRBV7-7 to TRBJ2-1, with 8 bases matching TRBD2. V lost 5 bases to trimming and J lost 2 bases; unmatched junction nucleotides: 8. The CDR3 has 16 amino acids. CDR1 is SSHAT, CDR2 FNYEAQ, per germline (reference sequence).

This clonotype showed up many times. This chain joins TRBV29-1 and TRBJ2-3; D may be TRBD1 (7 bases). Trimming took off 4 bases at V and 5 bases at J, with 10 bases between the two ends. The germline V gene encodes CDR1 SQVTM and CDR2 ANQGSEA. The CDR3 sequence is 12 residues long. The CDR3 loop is CSVGQGGDTQYF. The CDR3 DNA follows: TGCAGCGTTGGGCAGGGGGGAGATACGCAGTATTTT.

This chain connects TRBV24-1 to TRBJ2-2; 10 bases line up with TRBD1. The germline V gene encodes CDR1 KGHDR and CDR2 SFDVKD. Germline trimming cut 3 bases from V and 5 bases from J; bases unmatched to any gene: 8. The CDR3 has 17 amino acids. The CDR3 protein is CATSDLSDRGRTGELFF. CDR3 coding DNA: TGTGCCACCAGTGATCTAAGCGACAGGGGGCGGACCGGGGAGCTGTTTTTT.

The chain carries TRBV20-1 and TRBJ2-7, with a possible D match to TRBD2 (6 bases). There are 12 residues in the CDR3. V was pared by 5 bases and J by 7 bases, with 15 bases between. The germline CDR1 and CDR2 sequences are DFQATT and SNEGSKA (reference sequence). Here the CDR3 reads CSAGRRENEQYF. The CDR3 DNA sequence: TGCAGTGCTGGCCGCCGGGAGAATGAGCAGTACTTC.

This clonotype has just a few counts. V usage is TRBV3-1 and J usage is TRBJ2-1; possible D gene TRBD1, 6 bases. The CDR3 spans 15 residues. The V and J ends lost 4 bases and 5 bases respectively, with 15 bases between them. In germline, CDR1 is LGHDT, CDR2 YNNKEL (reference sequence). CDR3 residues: CASSPTRTAHNEQFF. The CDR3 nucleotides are TGTGCCAGCAGCCCCACCCGGACAGCCCACAATGAGCAGTTCTTC.

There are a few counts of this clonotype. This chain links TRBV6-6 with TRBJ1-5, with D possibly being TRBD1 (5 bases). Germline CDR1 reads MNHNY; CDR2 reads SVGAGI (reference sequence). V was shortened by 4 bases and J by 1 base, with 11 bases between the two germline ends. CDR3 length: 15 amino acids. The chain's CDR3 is CASSSSGASNQPQHF. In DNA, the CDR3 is TGTGCCAGCAGTTCCTCCGGGGCAAGCAATCAGCCCCAGCATTTT.

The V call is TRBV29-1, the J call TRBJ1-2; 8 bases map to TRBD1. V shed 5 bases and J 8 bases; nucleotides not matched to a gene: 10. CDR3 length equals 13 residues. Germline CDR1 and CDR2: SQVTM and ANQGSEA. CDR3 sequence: CSVISQGAGGYTF. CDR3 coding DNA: TGCAGCGTTATTTCGCAGGGGGCGGGGGGCTACACCTTC.

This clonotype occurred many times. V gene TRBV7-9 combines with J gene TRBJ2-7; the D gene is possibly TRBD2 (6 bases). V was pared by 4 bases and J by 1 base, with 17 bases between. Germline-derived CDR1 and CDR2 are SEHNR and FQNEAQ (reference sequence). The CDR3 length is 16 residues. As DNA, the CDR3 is TGTGCCAGCAGCTCGGGGCGGGGACTTCAATCCTACGAGCAGTACTTC. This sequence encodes CASSSGRGLQSYEQYF. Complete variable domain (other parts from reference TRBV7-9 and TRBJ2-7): DTGVSQNPRHKITKRGQNVTFRCDPISEHNRLYWYRQTLGQGPEFLTYFQNEAQLEKSRLLSDRFSAERPKGSFSTLEIQRTEQGDSAMYLCASSSGRGLQSYEQYFGPGTRLTVT.

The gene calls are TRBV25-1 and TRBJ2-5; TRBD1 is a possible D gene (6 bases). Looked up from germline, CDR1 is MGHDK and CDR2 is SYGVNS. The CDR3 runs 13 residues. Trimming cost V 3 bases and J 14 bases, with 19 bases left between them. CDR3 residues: CASSEGVKTGLYF. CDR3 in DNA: TGTGCCAGCAGTGAGGGGGTAAAGACAGGCTTATACTTC. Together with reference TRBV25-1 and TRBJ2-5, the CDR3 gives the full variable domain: EADIYQTPRYLVIGTGKKITLECSQTMGHDKMYWYQQDPGMELHLIHYSYGVNSTEKGDLSSESTVSRIRTEHFPLTLESARPSHTSQYLCASSEGVKTGLYFGPGTRLLVL.

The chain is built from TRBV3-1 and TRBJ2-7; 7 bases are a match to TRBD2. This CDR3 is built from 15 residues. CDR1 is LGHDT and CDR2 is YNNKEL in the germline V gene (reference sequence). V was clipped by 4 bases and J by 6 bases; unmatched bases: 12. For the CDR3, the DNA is TGTGCCAGCAGCCTCAGAGGAGGGACTAACCTCGAGCAGTACTTC. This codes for CASSLRGGTNLEQYF.

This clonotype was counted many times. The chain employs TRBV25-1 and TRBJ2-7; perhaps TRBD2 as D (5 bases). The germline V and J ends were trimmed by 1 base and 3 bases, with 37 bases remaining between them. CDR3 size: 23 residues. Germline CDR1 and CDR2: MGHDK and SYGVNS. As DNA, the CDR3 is TGTGCCAGCAGTGAATCCAATACCCGCCAGGAGGTTTATCGGGGAGTGGATAACTACGAGCAGTACTTC. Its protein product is CASSESNTRQEVYRGVDNYEQYF.

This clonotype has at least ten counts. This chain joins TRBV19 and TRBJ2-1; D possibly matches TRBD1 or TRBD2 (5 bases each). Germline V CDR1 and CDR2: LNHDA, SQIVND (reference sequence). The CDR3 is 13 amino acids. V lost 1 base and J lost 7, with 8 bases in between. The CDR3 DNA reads TGTGCCAGTAGTATAGCGGGGCGGAATGAGCAGTTCTTC. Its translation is CASSIAGRNEQFF.

As DNA, the CDR3 is TGTGCCAGCAGTAGTACTAGCGGGAGAGTGTACGAGCAGTACTTC. Translating gives CASSSTSGRVYEQYF. The rearrangement uses TRBV27 and TRBJ2-7; TRBD2 aligns across 11 bases. CDR1 MNHEY and CDR2 SMNVEV come from the germline V gene (reference sequence). V was clipped by 5 bases and J by 4 bases; unmatched bases: 7. The CDR3 extends over 15 amino acids.

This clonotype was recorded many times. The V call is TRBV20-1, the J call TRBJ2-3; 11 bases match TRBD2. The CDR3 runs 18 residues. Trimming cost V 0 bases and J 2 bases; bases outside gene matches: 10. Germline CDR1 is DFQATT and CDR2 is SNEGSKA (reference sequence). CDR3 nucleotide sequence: TGCAGTGCTAGAGATGGGATCGGGACTAGCGGTTTCACAGATACGCAGTATTTT. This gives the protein CSARDGIGTSGFTDTQYF.

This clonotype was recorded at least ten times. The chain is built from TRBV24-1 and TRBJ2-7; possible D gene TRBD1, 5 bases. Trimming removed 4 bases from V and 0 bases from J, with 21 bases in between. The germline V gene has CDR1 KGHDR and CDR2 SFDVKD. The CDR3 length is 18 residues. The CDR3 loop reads CATSDPLTGSPSSYEQYF. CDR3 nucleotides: TGTGCCACCAGTGACCCTCTAACAGGCTCCCCCAGCTCCTACGAGCAGTACTTC.

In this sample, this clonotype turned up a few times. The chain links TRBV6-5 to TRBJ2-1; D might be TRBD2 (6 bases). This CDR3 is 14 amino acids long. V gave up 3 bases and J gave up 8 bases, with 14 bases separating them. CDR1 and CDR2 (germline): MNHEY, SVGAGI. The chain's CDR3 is CASSYAVWGDEQFF. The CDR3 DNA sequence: TGTGCCAGCAGTTATGCGGTTTGGGGGGATGAGCAGTTCTTC.

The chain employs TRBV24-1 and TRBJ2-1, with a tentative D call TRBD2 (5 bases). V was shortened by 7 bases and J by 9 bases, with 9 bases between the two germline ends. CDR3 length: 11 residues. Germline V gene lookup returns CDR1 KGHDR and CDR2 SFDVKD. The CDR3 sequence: CATSGVSEQFF. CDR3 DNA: TGTGCCACCAGCGGGGTTAGTGAGCAGTTCTTC.

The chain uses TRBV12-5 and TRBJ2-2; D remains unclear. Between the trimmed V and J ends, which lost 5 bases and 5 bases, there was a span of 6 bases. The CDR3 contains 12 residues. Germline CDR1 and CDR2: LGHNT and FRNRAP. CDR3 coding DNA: TGTGCTAGTGGTCCGGTGACCGGGGAGCTGTTTTTT. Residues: CASGPVTGELFF.

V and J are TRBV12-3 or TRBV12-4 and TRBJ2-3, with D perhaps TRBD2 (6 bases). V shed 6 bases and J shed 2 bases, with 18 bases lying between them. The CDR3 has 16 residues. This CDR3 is CASSPVGTGSTDTQYF. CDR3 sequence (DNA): TGTGCCAGCAGCCCCGTCGGGACTGGATCCACAGATACGCAGTATTTT.

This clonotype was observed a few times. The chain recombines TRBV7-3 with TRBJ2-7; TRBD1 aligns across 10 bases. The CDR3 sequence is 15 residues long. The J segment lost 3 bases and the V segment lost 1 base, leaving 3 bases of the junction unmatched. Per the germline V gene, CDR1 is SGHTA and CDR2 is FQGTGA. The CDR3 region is CASSLMGTGVYEQYF. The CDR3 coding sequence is TGTGCCAGCAGCTTAATGGGGACAGGGGTCTACGAGCAGTACTTC.